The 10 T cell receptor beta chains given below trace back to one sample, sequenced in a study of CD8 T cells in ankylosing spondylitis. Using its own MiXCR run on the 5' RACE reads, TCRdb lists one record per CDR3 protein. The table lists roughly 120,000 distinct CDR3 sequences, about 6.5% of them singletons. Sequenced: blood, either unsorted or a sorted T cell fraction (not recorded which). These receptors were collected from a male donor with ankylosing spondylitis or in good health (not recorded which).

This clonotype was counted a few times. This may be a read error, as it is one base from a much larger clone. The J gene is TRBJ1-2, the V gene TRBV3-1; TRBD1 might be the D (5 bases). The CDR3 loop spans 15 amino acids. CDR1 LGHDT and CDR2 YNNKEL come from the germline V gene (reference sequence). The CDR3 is CASSQPMGGNYGSTF. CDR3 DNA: TGTGCCAGCAGCCAACCAATGGGGGGTAACTATGGCTCCACCTTC.

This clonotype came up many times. The CDR3 DNA is TGCGCCAGCAGCTTCGGGACGGACCTTAACTATGGCTACACCTTC. Translation gives CASSFGTDLNYGYTF. This chain links TRBV5-1 with TRBJ1-2; the D gene is possibly TRBD1 (5 bases). Between the trimmed V and J ends, which lost 2 bases and 1 base, there was a span of 12 bases. CDR1 and CDR2 from the germline V gene are SGHRS and YFSETQ. The CDR3 is 15 amino acids.

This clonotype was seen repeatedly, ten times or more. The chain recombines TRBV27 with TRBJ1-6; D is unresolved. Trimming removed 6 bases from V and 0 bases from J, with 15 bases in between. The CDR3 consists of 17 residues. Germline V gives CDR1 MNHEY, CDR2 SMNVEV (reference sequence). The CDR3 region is CASSPWGGSSYNSPLHF. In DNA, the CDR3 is TGTGCCAGCAGCCCCTGGGGAGGGAGCTCCTATAATTCACCCCTCCACTTT.

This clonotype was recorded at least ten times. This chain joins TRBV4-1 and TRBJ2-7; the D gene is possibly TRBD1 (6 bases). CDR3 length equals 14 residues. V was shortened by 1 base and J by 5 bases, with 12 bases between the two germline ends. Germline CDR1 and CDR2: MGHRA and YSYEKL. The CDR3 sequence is CASSQVGGKNEQYF. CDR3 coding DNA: TGCGCCAGCAGCCAAGTAGGGGGAAAAAACGAGCAGTACTTC.

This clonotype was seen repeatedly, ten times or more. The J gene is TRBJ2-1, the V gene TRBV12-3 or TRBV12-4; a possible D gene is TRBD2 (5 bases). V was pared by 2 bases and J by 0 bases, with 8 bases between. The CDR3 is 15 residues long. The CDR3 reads CASSLRAGSYNEQFF. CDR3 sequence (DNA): TGTGCCAGCAGTTTAAGGGCGGGCTCCTACAATGAGCAGTTCTTC.

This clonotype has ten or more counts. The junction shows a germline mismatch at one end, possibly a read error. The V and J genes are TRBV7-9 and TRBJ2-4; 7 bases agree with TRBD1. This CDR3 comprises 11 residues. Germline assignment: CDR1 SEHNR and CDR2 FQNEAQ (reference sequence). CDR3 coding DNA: TGTGCCAGCAGCTTTTTGGGGACAGTCATCTTC. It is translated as CASSFLGTVIF.

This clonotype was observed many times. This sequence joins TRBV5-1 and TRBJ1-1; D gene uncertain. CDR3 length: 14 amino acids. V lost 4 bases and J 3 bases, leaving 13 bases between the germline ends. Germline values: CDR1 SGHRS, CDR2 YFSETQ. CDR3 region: CASSQTSSDTEAFF. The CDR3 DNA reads TGCGCCAGCAGCCAGACGAGTAGCGACACTGAAGCTTTCTTT.

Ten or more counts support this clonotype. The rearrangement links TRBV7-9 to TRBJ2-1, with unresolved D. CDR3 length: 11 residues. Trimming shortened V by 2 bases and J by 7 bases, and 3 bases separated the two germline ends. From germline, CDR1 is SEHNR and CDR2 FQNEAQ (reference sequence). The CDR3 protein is CASSLINEQFF. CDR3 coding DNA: TGTGCCAGCAGCTTAATTAATGAGCAGTTCTTC.

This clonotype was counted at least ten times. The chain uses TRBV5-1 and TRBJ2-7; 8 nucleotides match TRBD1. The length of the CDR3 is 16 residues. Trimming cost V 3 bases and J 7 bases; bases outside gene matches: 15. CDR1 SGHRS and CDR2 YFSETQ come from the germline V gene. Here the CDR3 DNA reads TGCGCCAGCAGCTGGACAGGGATCAGGAGAGAGCGGGAGCAGTACTTC. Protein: CASSWTGIRREREQYF.

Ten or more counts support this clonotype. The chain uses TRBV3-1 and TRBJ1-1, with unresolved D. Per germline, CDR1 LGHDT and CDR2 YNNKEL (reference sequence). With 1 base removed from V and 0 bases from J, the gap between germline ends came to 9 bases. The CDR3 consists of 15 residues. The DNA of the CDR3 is TGTGCCAGCAGCCAAGGGTCAGTCATGAACACTGAAGCTTTCTTT. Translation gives CASSQGSVMNTEAFF.